The 17 T cell receptor beta chains given below trace back to one sample, sequenced in a study of T cells in Graves' hyperthyroidism and ophthalmopathy (dated by TCRdb to between 2019 and 2020). The library was built by means of multiplex PCR. Data came from an Illumina HiSeq 2000. The TCR beta CDR3 regions were amplified from the RNA transcripts. The TCR CDR3 was subjected to a first round of RT-PCR using the HTBI primer set and the Qiagen OneStep RT-PCR kit. TCRdb reanalyzed the raw reads on its own, using fastp at Q25 for trimming and MiXCR for clone calling, and kept in-frame beta chains. Each entry merges the rows of one CDR3 protein and shows their most common DNA and genes. This sample comprises almost 350,000 distinct CDR3 sequences, 15% to 20% of them detected only once. The ten largest clones represent around a sixth of the sample. The sample taken for sequencing was blood. The source is a woman aged 40 to 49 with Graves' ophthalmopathy.

This clonotype was found a few times. The chain joins TRBV2 to TRBJ1-6; D gene ambiguous. V dropped 3 bases and J dropped 5 bases, with 14 bases sitting between them. CDR1 SNHLY and CDR2 FYNNEI come from the germline V gene. This CDR3 comprises 16 residues. DNA for the CDR3: TGTGCCAGCAGTGATTATAGGGTGTCAAATAATTCACCCCTCCACTTT. As protein: CASSDYRVSNNSPLHF.

This chain joins TRBV28 and TRBJ2-5; the D gene is possibly TRBD1 (6 bases). V gave up 6 bases and J gave up 5 bases, with 16 bases separating them. This CDR3 contains 14 residues. CDR1 and CDR2 from the germline V gene are MDHEN and SYDVKM. The CDR3 is CASREGWGLETQYF. CDR3 nucleotide sequence: TGTGCCAGCAGGGAAGGATGGGGGCTGGAGACCCAGTACTTC.

This clonotype appeared many times. The V and J genes are TRBV5-1 and TRBJ2-7; 7 nucleotides match TRBD1. V shed 2 bases and J 0 bases; nucleotides not matched to a gene: 2. Germline loops: CDR1 SGHRS, CDR2 YFSETQ. The CDR3 contains 14 residues. CDR3 residues: CASSFEGASYEQYF. In nucleotides, the CDR3 is TGCGCCAGCAGCTTTGAGGGGGCCTCCTACGAGCAGTACTTC. The entire variable domain, with the rest obtained from reference TRBV5-1 and TRBJ2-7, is as follows: KAGVTQTPRYLIKTRGQQVTLSCSPISGHRSVSWYQQTPGQGLQFLFEYFSETQRNKGNFPGRFSGRQFSNSRSEMNVSTLELGDSALYLCASSFEGASYEQYFGPGTRLTVT.

This clonotype was found many times. The V call is TRBV12-3 or TRBV12-4, the J call TRBJ1-2, with D perhaps matching TRBD1 (6 bases). The germline V and J ends were trimmed by 8 bases and 4 bases, with 14 bases remaining between them. This CDR3 is 13 amino acids long. CDR3 sequence: CASSLMTGYGYTF. The CDR3 region has the DNA TGTGCCAGCTCGCTGATGACAGGCTATGGCTACACCTTC.

This clonotype was found many times. The V and J genes are TRBV6-2 or TRBV6-3 and TRBJ2-6; D not certain. The CDR3 loop spans 19 amino acids. CDR1 is MNHEY and CDR2 is SVGEGT in the germline V gene. Between the trimmed V and J ends, which lost 0 bases and 0 bases, there was a span of 15 bases. CDR3 sequence (DNA): TGTGCCAGCAGTTACTCGAATGGCGTGGCCAGCTCTGGGGCCAACGTCCTGACTTTC. This encodes CASSYSNGVASSGANVLTF.

This clonotype occurred many times. The chain carries TRBV10-1 and TRBJ2-7; D may correspond to TRBD1 or TRBD2 (5 bases each). The CDR3 is 13 residues long. The V end was cut by 5 bases, the J end by 6 bases, with 14 bases between. Germline values: CDR1 WNHNN, CDR2 SYGVQD (reference sequence). CDR3 residues: CASSRVRGAEQYF. CDR3 nucleotide sequence: TGCGCCAGCAGTAGAGTCAGAGGGGCCGAGCAGTACTTC.

There are many counts of this clonotype. The rearrangement joins TRBV7-9 to TRBJ1-2; D remains ambiguous. The germline V gene encodes CDR1 SEHNR and CDR2 FQNEAQ (reference sequence). The ends were cut back, 6 bases at V and 8 bases at J, with 22 bases in the middle. The CDR3 consists of 15 residues. CDR3 region: CASSSDSSGPWGYTF. CDR3 bases: TGTGCCAGCAGTTCAGATAGCTCGGGCCCGTGGGGCTACACCTTC.

This clonotype was seen at least ten times. The chain joins TRBV20-1 to TRBJ2-7, with D tentatively TRBD1 (6 bases). Germline CDR1 reads DFQATT; CDR2 reads SNEGSKA (reference sequence). This CDR3 region has 11 residues. V was pared by 4 bases and J by 9 bases, with 13 bases between. CDR3 residues: CSATRQEGQYF. CDR3 sequence (DNA): TGCAGTGCTACTCGACAGGAAGGGCAGTACTTC.

This clonotype appeared many times. The chain carries TRBV20-1 and TRBJ1-5; 7 nucleotides align to TRBD1. CDR1 and CDR2 (germline): DFQATT, SNEGSKA (reference sequence). V lost 4 bases and J lost 4; bases outside the gene matches: 4. This CDR3 comprises 13 residues. The CDR3 is CSAKGQTNQPQHF. The CDR3 DNA reads TGCAGTGCTAAGGGACAGACTAATCAGCCCCAGCATTTT.

This clonotype was counted ten times or more. The rearrangement uses TRBV11-2 and TRBJ2-7; 7 bases align to TRBD1. CDR3 length: 12 amino acids. CDR1 is SGHAT and CDR2 is FQNNGV in the germline V gene. Trimming took 10 bases from V and 2 from J; bases not matched to a gene: 5. CDR3 in DNA: TGTGCCACAGGCCAGGGGGCCTACGAGCAGTACTTC. Translated, it gives CATGQGAYEQYF.

This clonotype appeared a few times. The V call is TRBV6-5, the J call TRBJ1-2; tentatively, D is TRBD1 (6 bases). The germline gives CDR1 MNHEY, CDR2 SVGAGI. The CDR3 has 14 amino acids. V was pared by 2 bases and J by 4 bases, with 11 bases between. Written as DNA, the CDR3 is TGTGCCAGCAGTTACCGCAGGGGCTCCTATGGCTACACCTTC. Amino acid sequence: CASSYRRGSYGYTF.

This clonotype has at least ten counts. This chain links TRBV12-3 or TRBV12-4 with TRBJ2-5; 10 nucleotides align to TRBD1. Trimming cost V 1 base and J 4 bases; bases outside gene matches: 6. This CDR3 contains 16 residues. Here the CDR3 reads CASSLGGQGFAETQYF. CDR3 bases: TGTGCCAGCAGTTTAGGGGGACAGGGGTTCGCAGAGACCCAGTACTTC.

Concerning this clonotype itself: A much larger clone lies a single base off, so this may be a read error. V gene TRBV24-1 combines with J gene TRBJ2-3; D possibly corresponds to TRBD2 (6 bases). V was cut by 4 bases and J by 3 bases, with 16 bases left in between. Germline V lookup: CDR1 KGHDR, CDR2 SFDVKD. CDR3 size: 16 residues. The CDR3 nucleotides read TGTGCCACCAGTGACCCTAGCAGGAGGGCAACAGATACGCAGTATTTT. It translates to CATSDPSRRATDTQYF.

The chain couples TRBV28 to TRBJ2-5; 10 bases match TRBD2. The germline V gene encodes CDR1 MDHEN and CDR2 SYDVKM. The junction had 7 bases not matched to a gene; V was cut back by 4 bases and J by 5 bases. The CDR3 is made up of 15 amino acids. CDR3 nucleotide sequence: TGTGCCAGCAGTTCGGCTAGCGGGAGTAGGGAGACCCAGTACTTC. It translates to CASSSASGSRETQYF.

This clonotype has at least ten counts. This chain joins TRBV6-5 and TRBJ2-7, with 8 nucleotides matching TRBD2. With 7 bases clipped from V and 1 base from J, the junction kept 6 bases outside the gene matches. From germline, CDR1 is MNHEY and CDR2 SVGAGI. There are 14 residues in the CDR3. CDR3 residues: CASTLAGASYEQYF. The CDR3 DNA reads as TGTGCCAGCACCCTAGCGGGTGCATCCTACGAGCAGTACTTC.

This clonotype was detected many times. This rearrangement joins TRBV30 to TRBJ2-2; 8 positions match TRBD2. With 5 bases clipped from V and 7 bases from J, the junction kept 18 bases outside the gene matches. The CDR3 runs to 17 residues. In germline, CDR1 is GTSNPN, CDR2 SVGIG (reference sequence). The CDR3 DNA reads as TGTGCCTGGCGAGTGTACTACGGGAGGGCCGAGGGCGGGGAGCTGTTTTTT. Its translation is CAWRVYYGRAEGGELFF.

This clonotype was recorded at least ten times. This sequence joins TRBV28 and TRBJ1-2; a possible D gene is TRBD1 (5 bases). The germline V and J ends were trimmed by 8 bases and 4 bases, with 17 bases remaining between them. CDR3 length: 14 amino acids. Germline V gene data show CDR1 as MDHEN and CDR2 as SYDVKM. CDR3 in DNA: TGTGCCAGCGCTCAACGGGACGGATTCTATGGCTACACCTTC. This codes for CASAQRDGFYGYTF.